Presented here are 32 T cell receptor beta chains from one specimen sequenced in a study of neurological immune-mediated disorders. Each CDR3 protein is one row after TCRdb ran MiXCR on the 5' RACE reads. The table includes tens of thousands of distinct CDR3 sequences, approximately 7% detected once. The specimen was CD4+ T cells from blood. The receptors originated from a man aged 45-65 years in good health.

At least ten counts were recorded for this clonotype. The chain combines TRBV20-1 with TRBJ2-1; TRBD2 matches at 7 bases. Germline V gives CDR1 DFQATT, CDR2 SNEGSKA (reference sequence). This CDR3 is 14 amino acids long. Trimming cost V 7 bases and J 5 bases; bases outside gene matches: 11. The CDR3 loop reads CSGASGKKNNEQFF. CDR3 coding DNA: TGCAGTGGTGCCAGCGGGAAGAAAAACAATGAGCAGTTCTTC.

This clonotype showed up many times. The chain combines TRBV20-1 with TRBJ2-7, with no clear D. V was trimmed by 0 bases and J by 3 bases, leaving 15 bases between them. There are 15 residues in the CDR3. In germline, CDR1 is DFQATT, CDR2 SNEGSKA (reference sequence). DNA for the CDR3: TGCAGTGCTAGAGATCCCCGGGCAGGTGACTACGAGCAGTACTTC. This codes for CSARDPRAGDYEQYF.

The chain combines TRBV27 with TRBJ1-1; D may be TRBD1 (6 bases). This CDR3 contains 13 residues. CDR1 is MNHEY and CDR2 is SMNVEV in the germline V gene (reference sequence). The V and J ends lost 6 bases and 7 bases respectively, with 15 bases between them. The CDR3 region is CASSPGGSLEAFF. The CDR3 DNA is TGTGCCAGCAGCCCCGGGGGCTCGCTTGAAGCTTTCTTT.

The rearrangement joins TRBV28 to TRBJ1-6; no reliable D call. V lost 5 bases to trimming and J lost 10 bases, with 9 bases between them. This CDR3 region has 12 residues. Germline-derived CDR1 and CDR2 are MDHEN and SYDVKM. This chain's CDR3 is CASSPQCSPLHF. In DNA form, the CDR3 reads TGTGCCAGCAGTCCCCAATGCTCACCCCTCCACTTT. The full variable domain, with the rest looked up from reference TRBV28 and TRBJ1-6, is DVKVTQSSRYLVKRTGEKVFLECVQDMDHENMFWYRQDPGLGLRLIYFSYDVKMKEKGDIPEGYSVSREKKERFSLILESASTNQTSMYLCASSPQCSPLHFGNGTRLTVT.

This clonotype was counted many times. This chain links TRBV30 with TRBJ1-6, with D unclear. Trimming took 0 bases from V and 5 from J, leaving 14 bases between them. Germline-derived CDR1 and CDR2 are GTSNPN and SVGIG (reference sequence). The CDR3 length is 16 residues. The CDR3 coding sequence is TGTGCCTGGAGTGTACGGTGGCTCACCCATAATTCACCCCTCCACTTT. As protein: CAWSVRWLTHNSPLHF.

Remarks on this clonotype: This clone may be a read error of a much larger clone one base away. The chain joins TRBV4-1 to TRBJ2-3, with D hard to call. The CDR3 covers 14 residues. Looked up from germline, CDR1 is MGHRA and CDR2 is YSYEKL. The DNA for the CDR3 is TGCGCCAGCATCCAAGTGTCTAGCACAGATACGCAGTATTTT. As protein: CASIQVSSTDTQYF.

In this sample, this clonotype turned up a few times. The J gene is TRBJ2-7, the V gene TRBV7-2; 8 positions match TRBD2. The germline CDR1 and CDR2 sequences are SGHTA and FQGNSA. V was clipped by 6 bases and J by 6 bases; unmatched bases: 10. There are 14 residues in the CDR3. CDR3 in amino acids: CASSLSGLVLEQYF. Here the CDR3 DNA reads TGTGCCAGCAGTCTTTCGGGACTAGTTCTCGAGCAGTACTTC.

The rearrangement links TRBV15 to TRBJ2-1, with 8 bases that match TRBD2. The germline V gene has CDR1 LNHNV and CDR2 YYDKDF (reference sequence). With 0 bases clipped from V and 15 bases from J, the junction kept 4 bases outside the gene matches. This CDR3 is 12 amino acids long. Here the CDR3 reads CATSRESGSMFF. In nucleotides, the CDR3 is TGTGCCACCAGCAGAGAAAGCGGGAGTATGTTCTTC.

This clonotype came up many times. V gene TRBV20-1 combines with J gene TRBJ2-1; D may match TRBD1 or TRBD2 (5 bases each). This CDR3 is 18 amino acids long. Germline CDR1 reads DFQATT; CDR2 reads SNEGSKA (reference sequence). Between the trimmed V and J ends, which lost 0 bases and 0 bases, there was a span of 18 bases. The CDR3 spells CSAREEGLMGSSYNEQFF. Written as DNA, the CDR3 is TGCAGTGCTAGAGAAGAGGGGCTGATGGGGAGCTCCTACAATGAGCAGTTCTTC.

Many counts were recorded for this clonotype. The CDR3 is CASSSTKGVLTF. The CDR3 nucleotides read TGTGCCAGCAGCTCAACGAAGGGTGTCCTGACTTTC. V usage is TRBV7-9 and J usage is TRBJ2-6; D unresolved. V lost 4 bases, J lost 13 bases, and 11 bases lay in between. Per germline, CDR1 SEHNR and CDR2 FQNEAQ (reference sequence). CDR3 length: 12 residues.

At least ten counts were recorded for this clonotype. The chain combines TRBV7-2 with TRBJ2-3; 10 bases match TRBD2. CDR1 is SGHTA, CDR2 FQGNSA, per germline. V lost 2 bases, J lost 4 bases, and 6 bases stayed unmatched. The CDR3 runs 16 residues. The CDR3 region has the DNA TGTGCCAGCAGCTTAACTCTAGCGGGAGTTCCAGATACGCAGTATTTT. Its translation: CASSLTLAGVPDTQYF.

CDR3 protein: CSAHGTSGRSYEQYF. The CDR3 region has the DNA TGCAGTGCCCACGGGACTAGCGGGAGGAGCTACGAGCAGTACTTC. The chain has TRBV20-1 and TRBJ2-7, with 15 bases aligning to TRBD2. The germline gives CDR1 DFQATT, CDR2 SNEGSKA (reference sequence). J gave up 3 bases and V 6 bases, and 6 bases lay outside the gene matches. The CDR3 loop spans 15 amino acids.

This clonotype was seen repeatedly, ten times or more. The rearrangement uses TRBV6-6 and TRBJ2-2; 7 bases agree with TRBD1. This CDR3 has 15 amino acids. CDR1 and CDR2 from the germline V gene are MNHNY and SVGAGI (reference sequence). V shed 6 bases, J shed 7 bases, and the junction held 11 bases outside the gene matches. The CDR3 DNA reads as TGTGCCAGCAGCCCACGACAGGGCTGGGACGGGGAGCTGTTTTTT. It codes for CASSPRQGWDGELFF.

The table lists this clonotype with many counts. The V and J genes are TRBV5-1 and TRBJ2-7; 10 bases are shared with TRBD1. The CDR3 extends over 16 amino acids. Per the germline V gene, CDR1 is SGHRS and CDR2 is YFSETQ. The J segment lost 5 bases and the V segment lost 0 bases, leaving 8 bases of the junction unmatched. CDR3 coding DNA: TGCGCCAGCAGCTTGGTACCGGGACAGGGGTTGGACGAGCAGTACTTC. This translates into CASSLVPGQGLDEQYF. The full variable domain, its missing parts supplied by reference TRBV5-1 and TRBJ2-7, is KAGVTQTPRYLIKTRGQQVTLSCSPISGHRSVSWYQQTPGQGLQFLFEYFSETQRNKGNFPGRFSGRQFSNSRSEMNVSTLELGDSALYLCASSLVPGQGLDEQYFGPGTRLTVT.

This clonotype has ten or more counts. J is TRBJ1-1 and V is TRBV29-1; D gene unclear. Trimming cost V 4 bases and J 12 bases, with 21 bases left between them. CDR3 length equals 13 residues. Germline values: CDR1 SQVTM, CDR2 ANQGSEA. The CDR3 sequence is CSVGNSVIDPTFF. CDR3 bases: TGCAGCGTTGGGAACAGCGTCATTGATCCGACTTTCTTT.

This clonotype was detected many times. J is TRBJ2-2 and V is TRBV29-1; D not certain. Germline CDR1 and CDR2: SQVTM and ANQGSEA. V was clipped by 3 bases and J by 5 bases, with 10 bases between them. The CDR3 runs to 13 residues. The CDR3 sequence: CSVDLGVTGELFF. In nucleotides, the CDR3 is TGCAGCGTTGATCTCGGAGTTACCGGGGAGCTGTTTTTT.

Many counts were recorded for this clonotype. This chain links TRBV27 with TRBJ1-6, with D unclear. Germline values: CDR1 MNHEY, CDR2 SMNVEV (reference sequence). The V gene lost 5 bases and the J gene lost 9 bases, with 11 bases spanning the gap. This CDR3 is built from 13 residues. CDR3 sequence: CASSPAGLSPLHF. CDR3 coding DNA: TGTGCCAGCAGTCCCGCTGGGCTTTCACCCCTCCACTTT.

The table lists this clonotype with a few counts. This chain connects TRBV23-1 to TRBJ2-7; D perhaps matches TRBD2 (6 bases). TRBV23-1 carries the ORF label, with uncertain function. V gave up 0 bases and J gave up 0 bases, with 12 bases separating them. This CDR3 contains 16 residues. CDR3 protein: CASSQSLALSSYEQYF. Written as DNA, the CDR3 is TGCGCCAGCAGTCAATCCCTAGCGCTTAGCTCCTACGAGCAGTACTTC.

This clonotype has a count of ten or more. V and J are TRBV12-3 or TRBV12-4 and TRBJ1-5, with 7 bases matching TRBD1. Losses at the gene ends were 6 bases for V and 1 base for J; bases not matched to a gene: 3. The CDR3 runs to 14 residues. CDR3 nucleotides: TGTGCCAGCAGCCTGACAGGGAGCAATCAGCCCCAGCATTTT. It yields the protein CASSLTGSNQPQHF.

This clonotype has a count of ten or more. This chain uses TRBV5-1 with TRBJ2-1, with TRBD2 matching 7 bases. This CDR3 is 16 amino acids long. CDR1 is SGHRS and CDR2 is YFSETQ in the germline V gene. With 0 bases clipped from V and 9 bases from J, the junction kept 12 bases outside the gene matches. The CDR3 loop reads CASSLGPGLRSAEQFF. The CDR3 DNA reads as TGCGCCAGCAGCTTGGGCCCGGGACTAAGAAGTGCTGAGCAGTTCTTC.

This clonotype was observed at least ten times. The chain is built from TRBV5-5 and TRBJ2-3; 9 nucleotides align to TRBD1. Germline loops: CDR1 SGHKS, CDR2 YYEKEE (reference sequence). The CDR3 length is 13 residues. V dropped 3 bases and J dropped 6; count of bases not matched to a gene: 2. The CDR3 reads CASSWDRADTQYF. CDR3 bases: TGTGCCAGCAGCTGGGACAGGGCGGATACGCAGTATTTT.

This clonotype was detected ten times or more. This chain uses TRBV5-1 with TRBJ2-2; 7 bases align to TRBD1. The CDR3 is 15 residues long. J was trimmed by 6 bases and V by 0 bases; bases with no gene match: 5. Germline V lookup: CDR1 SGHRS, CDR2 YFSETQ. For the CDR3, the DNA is TGCGCCAGCAGCTTGGGACAGGGAGAGTCCGGGGAGCTGTTTTTT. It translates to CASSLGQGESGELFF. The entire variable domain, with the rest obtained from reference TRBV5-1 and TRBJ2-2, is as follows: KAGVTQTPRYLIKTRGQQVTLSCSPISGHRSVSWYQQTPGQGLQFLFEYFSETQRNKGNFPGRFSGRQFSNSRSEMNVSTLELGDSALYLCASSLGQGESGELFFGEGSRLTVL.

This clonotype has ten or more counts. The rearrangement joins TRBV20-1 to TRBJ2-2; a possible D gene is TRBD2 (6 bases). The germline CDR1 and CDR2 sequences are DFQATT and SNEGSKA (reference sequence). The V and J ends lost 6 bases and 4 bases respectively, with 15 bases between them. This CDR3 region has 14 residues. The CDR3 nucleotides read TGCAGTGCCCCGGAGGGCCCCGGCACCGGGGAGCTGTTTTTT. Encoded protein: CSAPEGPGTGELFF.

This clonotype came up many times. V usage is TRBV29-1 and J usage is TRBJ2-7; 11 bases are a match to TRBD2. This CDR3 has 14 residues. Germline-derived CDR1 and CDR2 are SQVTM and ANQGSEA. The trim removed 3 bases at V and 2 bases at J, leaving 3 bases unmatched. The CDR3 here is CSVDRLAGTYEQYF. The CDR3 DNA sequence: TGCAGCGTTGACAGACTAGCGGGGACCTACGAGCAGTACTTC.

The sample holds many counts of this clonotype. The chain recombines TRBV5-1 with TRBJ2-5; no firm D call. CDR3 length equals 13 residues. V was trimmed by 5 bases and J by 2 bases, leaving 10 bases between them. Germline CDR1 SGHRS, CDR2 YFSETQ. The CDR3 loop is CASSSPSQETQYF. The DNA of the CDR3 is TGCGCCAGCAGTTCGCCTTCACAAGAGACCCAGTACTTC.

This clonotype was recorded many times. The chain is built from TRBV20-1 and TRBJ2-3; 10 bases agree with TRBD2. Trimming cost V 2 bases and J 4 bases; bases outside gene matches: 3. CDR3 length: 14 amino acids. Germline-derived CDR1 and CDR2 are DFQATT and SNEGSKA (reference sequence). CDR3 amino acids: CSARLAGVSDTQYF. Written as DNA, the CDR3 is TGCAGTGCTAGACTAGCGGGAGTATCAGATACGCAGTATTTT.

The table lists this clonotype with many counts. The CDR3 region is CAISDDRGSYNEQFF. The CDR3 nucleotides are TGTGCCATCAGCGATGATAGGGGCTCCTACAATGAGCAGTTCTTC. This chain connects TRBV10-3 to TRBJ2-1; a weak D match, TRBD1 (5 bases). The CDR3 runs 15 residues. From germline, CDR1 is ENHRY and CDR2 SYGVKD. The germline V and J ends were trimmed by 6 bases and 0 bases, with 12 bases remaining between them.

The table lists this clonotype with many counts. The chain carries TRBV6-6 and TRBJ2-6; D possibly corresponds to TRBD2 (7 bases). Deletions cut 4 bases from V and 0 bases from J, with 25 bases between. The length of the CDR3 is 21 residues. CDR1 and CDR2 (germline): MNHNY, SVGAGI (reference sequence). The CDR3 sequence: CASSSPRGGPTLFSGANVLTF. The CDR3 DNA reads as TGTGCCAGCAGTTCCCCGAGGGGGGGGCCCACTCTGTTCTCTGGGGCCAACGTCCTGACTTTC.

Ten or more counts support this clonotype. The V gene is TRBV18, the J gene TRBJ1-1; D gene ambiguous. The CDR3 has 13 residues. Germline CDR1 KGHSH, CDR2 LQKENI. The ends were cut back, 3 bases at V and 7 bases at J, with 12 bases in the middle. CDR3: CASSPSAGVEAFF. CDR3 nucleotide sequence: TGTGCCAGCTCACCTTCCGCCGGAGTTGAAGCTTTCTTT.

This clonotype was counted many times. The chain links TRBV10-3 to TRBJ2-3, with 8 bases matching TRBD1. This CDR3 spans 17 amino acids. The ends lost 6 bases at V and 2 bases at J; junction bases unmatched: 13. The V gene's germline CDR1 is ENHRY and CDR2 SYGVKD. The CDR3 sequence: CAIRAHLPGQDTDTQYF. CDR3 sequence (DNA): TGTGCCATCAGAGCACACCTACCGGGACAGGACACAGATACGCAGTATTTT.

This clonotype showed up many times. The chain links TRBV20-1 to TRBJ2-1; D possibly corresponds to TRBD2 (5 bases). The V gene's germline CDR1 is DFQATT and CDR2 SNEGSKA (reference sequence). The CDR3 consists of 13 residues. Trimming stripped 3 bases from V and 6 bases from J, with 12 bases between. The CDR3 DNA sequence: TGCAGTGCTAGGAGGCTAGCAAGCAATGAGCAGTTCTTC. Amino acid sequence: CSARRLASNEQFF.

CDR3 residues: CSVGGTDTQYF. The CDR3 DNA sequence: TGCAGTGTAGGGGGCACAGATACGCAGTATTTT. The genes are TRBV20-1 and TRBJ2-3; weak D call: TRBD1 (5 bases). V was trimmed by 7 bases and J by 1 base, leaving 6 bases between them. CDR3 length: 11 residues. In germline, CDR1 is DFQATT, CDR2 SNEGSKA (reference sequence).